This T cell receptor beta chain was captured by sequencing in a study of cytomegalovirus exposure and HLA in healthy donors. Study-wide background: The approximately 120 validation repertoires used the same platform as the 666 first-cohort repertoires, a later analysis reported.

Method: immunoSEQ multiplex PCR; TCRdb's copy keeps in-frame clones and lacks some. This table holds about 150,000 clones, about 88% found once. The TCR comes from a woman under 30 in good health and CMV-seropositive. The sample consisted of PBMCs.

The CDR3 region has the DNA TGCGCCAGCAGCCCGTTTAGCGGGGTCGATGAAATGCAGTATTTT. Amino acids: CASSPFSGVDEMQYF. V usage is TRBV5-1 and J usage is TRBJ2-3; 8 positions match TRBD2. CDR1 and CDR2 (germline): SGHRS, YFSETQ. This CDR3 spans 15 amino acids. V shed 4 bases, J shed 11 bases, and the junction held 15 bases outside the gene matches.